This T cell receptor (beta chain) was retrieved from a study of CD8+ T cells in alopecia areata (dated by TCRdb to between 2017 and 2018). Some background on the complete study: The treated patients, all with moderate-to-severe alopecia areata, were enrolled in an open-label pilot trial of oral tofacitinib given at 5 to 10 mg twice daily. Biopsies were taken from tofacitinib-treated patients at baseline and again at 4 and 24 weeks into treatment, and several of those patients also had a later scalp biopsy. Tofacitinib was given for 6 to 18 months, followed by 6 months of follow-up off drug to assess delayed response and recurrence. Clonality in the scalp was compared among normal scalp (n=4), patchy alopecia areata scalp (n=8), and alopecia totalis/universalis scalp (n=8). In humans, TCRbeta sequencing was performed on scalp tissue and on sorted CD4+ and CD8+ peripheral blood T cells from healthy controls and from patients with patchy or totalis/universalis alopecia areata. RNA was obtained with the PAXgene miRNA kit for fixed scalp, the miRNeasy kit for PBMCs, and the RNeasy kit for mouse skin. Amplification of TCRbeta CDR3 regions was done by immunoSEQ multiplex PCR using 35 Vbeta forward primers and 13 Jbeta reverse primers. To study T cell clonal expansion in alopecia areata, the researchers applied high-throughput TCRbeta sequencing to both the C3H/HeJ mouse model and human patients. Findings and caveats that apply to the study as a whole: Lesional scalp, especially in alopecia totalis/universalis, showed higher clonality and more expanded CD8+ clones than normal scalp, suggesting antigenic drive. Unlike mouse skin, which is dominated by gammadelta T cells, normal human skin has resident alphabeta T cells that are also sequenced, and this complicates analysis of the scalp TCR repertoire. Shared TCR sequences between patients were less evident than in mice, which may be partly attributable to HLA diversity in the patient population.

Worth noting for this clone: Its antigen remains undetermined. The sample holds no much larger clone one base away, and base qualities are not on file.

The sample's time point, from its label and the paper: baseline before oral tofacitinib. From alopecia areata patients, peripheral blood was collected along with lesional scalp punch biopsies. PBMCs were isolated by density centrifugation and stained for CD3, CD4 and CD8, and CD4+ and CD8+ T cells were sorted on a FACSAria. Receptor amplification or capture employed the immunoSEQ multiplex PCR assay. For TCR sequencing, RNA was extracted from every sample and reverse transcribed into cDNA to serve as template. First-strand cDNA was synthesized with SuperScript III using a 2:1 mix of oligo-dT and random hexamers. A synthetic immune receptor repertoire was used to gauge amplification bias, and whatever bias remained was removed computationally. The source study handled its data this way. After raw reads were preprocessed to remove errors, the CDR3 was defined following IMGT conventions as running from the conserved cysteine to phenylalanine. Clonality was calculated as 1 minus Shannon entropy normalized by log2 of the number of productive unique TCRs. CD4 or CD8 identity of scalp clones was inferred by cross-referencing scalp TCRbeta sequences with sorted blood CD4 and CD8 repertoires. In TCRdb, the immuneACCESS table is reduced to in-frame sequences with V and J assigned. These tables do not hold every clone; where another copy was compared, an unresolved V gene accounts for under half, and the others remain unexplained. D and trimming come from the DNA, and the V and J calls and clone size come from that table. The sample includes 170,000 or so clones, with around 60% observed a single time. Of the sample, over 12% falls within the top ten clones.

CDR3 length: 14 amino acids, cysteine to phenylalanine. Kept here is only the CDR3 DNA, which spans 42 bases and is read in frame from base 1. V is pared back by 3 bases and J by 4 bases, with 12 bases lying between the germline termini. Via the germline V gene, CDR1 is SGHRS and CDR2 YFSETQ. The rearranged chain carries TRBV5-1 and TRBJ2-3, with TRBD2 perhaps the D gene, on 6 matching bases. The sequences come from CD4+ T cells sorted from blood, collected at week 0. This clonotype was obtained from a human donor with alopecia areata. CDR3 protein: CASSSQTSSDTQYF. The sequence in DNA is TGCGCCAGCAGCTCCCAGACTAGTTCAGATACGCAGTATTTT.